This entry is about one T cell receptor (beta chain). Its antigen is still unknown. This record comes from a study of cytomegalovirus exposure and HLA in healthy donors. Findings and caveats of the study: In a later analysis, TCR beta V- and J-gene trimming showed a link to a missense DCLRE1C variant. Evidence from a later analysis indicated that most CMV-associated TCR beta chains looked HLA-restricted.

The CDR3 totals 12 residues. V was shortened by 6 bases and J by 3 bases, with 9 bases between the two germline ends. Per germline, CDR1 SNHLY and CDR2 FYNNEI. With 60 Vbeta and 13 Jbeta primers, the PCR was carried out. Only in-frame clones appear in the TCRdb table, and some are missing; sequencing was by immunoSEQ multiplex PCR. The table includes about 98,000 clones, approximately 74% detected once. The clonotype was recovered from a male donor in good health and CMV-seronegative. The chain combines TRBV2 with TRBJ2-7; a weak D match, TRBD1 (5 bases). Sequencing was performed on PBMCs. The CDR3 sequence: CASREQVYEQYF. CDR3 nucleotide sequence: TGTGCCAGCAGGGAACAGGTCTACGAGCAGTACTTC.